This T cell receptor beta chain was recovered during a study of blood T cell repertoires in COVID-19 (dated by TCRdb to 2018 to 2021). Regarding the complete study: Samples covering the acute and convalescent phases of COVID-19 were provided by collaborators in the United States, Italy and Spain. The sample metadata nearly always contained a de-identified subject ID, COVID-19 status, age in years and sex. Where available, HLA class I and class II types were taken from metadata supplied by the sample provider and were not determined by assay-based typing. Samples were obtained from the ongoing ImmuneRACE study (first 160 participants) and from 1,200 or so subjects provided by 6 global collaborators. The dataset comprised deeply sampled blood TCRbeta repertoires from subjects exposed to, actively infected with, or recovered from COVID-19. A freely available public database, intended as a resource for researchers studying the immune response to SARS-CoV-2, is where the repertoires were released. The prospective study material was composed of cDNA or gDNA derived from T cells, B-cell-depleted T cells, or PBMCs. Broad study findings and their caveats: How much clinical and demographic metadata was included differed by source and by participant, and the metadata was provided uncurated.

To note about this clone: Its cognate antigen has yet to be identified. Qualities for individual bases were not recorded, and no much larger clone is one base off.

V is pruned by 1 base and J by 7 bases, leaving 2 bases of the junction without a gene match. Based on the germline V gene, the CDR1 and CDR2 sequences are SGHTA and FQGNSA. The cysteine opens and the phenylalanine closes a CDR3 of 14 amino acids. Just the 42-base CDR3 DNA is kept, in frame starting at base 1. The immunoSEQ Assay, a bias-controlled multiplex PCR, was used to amplify TCRbeta CDR3 regions from genomic DNA. Processing in the source paper ran as follows. The number of nucleated cells in each sample was estimated from the amplification of reference gene primers within the assay. To quantify the absolute abundance of each unique TCRbeta CDR3 rearrangement, sequence reads were collapsed and filtered. For each sample, productive Simpson clonality was calculated by taking the square root of Simpson's diversity index across productive rearrangements. TCRdb obtained this table from immuneACCESS and retained in-frame rearrangements with V and J assigned. These tables miss some clones; where compared with another copy, unresolved V genes account for less than half of the shortfall, and the remainder is unexplained. Clone size and V and J calls were adopted from that table, with D and trimming inferred from the DNA. Counted in this sample were 130,000 or so clones; approximately 90% of them appeared once. The ten biggest clones cover approximately 10% of the sample.

Whole blood was collected in K2EDTA tubes by collaborating institutions according to the institutions' own protocols. For TCRbeta analysis, collaborators shipped samples in one of three forms: frozen whole blood, isolated PBMCs, or DNA extracted from either of those sample types. This sequence originates from a man in his fifties or sixties with acute or convalescent COVID-19. Sequencing was carried out using peripheral blood. This receptor chain uses TRBV7-2 and TRBJ1-5, with TRBD1 matching 9 junction bases. The DNA reads as follows: TGTGCCAGCAGCTTAGACAGGGGGCAACAGCCCCAGCATTTT. Its product reads: CASSLDRGQQPQHF.